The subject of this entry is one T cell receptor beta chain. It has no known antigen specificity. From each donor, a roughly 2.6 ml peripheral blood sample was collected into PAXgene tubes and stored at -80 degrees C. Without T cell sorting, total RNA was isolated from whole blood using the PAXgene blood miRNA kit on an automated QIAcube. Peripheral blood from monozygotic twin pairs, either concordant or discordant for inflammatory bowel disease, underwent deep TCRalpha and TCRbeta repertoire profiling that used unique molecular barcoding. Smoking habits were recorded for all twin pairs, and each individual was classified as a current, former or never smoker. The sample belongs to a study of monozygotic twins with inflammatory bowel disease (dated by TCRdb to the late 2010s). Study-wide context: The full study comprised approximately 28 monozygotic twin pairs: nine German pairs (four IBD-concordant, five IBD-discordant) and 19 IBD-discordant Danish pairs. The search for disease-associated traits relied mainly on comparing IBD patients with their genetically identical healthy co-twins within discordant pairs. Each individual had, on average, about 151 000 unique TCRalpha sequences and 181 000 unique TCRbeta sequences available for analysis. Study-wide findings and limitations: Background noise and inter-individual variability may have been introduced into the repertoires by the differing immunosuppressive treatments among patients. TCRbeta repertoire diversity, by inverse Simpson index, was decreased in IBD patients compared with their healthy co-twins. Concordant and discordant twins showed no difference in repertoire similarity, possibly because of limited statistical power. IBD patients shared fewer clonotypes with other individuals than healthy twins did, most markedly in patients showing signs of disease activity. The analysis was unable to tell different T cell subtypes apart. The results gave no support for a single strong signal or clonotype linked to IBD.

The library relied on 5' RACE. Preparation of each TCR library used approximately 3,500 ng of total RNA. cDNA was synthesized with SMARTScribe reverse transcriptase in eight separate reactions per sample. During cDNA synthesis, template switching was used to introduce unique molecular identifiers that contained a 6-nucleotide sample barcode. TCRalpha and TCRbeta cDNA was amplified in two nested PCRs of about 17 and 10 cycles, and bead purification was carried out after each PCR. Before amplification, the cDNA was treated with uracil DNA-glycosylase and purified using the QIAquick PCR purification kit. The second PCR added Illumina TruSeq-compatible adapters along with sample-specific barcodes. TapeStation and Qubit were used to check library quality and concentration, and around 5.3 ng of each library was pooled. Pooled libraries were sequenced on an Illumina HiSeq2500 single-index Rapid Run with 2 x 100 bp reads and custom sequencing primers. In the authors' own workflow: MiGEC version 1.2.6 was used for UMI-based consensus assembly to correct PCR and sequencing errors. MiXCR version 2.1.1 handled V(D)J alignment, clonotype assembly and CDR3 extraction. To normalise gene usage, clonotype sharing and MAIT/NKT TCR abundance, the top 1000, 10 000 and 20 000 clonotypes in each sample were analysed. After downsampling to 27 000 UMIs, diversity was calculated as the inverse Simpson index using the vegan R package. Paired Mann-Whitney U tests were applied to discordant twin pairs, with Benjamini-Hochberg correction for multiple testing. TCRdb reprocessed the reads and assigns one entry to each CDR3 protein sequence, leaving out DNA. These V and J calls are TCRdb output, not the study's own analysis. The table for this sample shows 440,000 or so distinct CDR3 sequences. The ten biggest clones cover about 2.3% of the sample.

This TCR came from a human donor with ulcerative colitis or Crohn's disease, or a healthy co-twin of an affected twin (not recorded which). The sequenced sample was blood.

The CDR3 has the sequence CASTTGGINDGYTF. The chain couples TRBV28 to TRBJ1-2; TCRdb's assignment of TRBD1 cannot be checked, as there is no DNA. From cysteine to phenylalanine, the CDR3 is 14 amino acids long. No DNA is listed. Based on the germline V gene, the CDR1 and CDR2 sequences are MDHEN and SYDVKM.